The sequence of this T cell receptor beta chain was determined in a study of early T cells in non-severe SARS-CoV-2 infection. There are many counts of this clonotype. One entry per CDR3 protein, called by TCRdb with MiXCR from the 5' RACE reads. Altogether fewer than 130,000 distinct CDR3 sequences are present, roughly 12% being singletons, with the ten largest covering approximately 3.8%. The germline gives CDR1 MGHRA, CDR2 YSYEKL. V trimming: 3 bases; J trimming: 1 base; junction bases outside the gene matches: 7. CDR3 length equals 16 residues. The chain joins TRBV4-1 to TRBJ2-3, with 7 bases fitting TRBD2. This sequence originates from an adult who was a healthcare worker with PCR-confirmed SARS-CoV-2 infection or an uninfected control (not recorded which). The source was whole blood, collected at baseline. The CDR3 DNA is TGCGCCAGCAGCCAGGCCCCCAGCGGGGGCACAGATACGCAGTATTTT. Protein sequence: CASSQAPSGGTDTQYF.